This TCR beta chain was sequenced during a study of blood T cell repertoires in COVID-19. Study at large: Researchers got acute and convalescent COVID-19 samples from the United States, Italy and Spain. The analysed material was cDNA or gDNA that came from T cells, B-cell-depleted T cells, or PBMCs.

This study enrolled people aged roughly 18 to 89 from about 24 US geographic areas. Cohort allocation depended upon clinical history that participants reported. The length of the CDR3 is 20 residues. The germline gives CDR1 LNHDA, CDR2 SQIVND (reference sequence). V lost 3 bases, J lost 1 base, and 26 bases lay in between. Profiling relied on immunoSEQ multiplex PCR, and the TCRdb table lists in-frame clones only, not all of them. The sample has 140,000 or so clones; 84% are singletons. This receptor was identified in a woman in her late teens or twenties who had been exposed to COVID-19. The genes are TRBV19 and TRBJ2-3; possible D gene TRBD2, 6 bases. The specimen sequenced was PBMCs or T cells enriched from blood (not recorded which). The CDR3 is CASSIPQRLAPWDGTDTQYF. CDR3 coding DNA: TGTGCCAGTAGTATTCCCCAACGCCTAGCGCCCTGGGATGGCACAGATACGCAGTATTTT.